The 25 T cell receptor beta chains presented below share a single source sample, sequenced in a study of T cell repertoires in aging, cancer and after chemotherapy. TRB rearrangements spanning V, D and J were amplified using mixed TRB-A/B primers. In TCRdb, the multiplex PCR reads were re-called with MiXCR into one record per CDR3 protein. Here the sample spans roughly 4,100 distinct CDR3 sequences, under 30% being singletons. TCR beta rearrangements were amplified from peripheral blood genomic DNA. Sequenced material: blood. All receptors come from a human donor with a solid tumor.

Relative to its sample, this clonotype is medium-sized. The chain carries TRBV10-3 and TRBJ2-1; no definite D call. The CDR3 is 12 amino acids. CDR1 and CDR2 (germline): ENHRY, SYGVKD. The V end was cut by 4 bases, the J end by 10 bases, with 11 bases between. The CDR3 loop is CAISVSRREQFF. DNA of the CDR3: TGTGCCATCAGTGTCTCGAGGCGGGAGCAGTTCTTC.

This clonotype counts as medium-sized. This chain uses TRBV6-5 with TRBJ2-5; D is possibly TRBD1 (6 bases). V dropped 6 bases and J dropped 2 bases, with 16 bases sitting between them. Germline V CDR1 and CDR2: MNHEY, SVGAGI. The CDR3 contains 15 residues. The CDR3 reads CASSLRGLSQETQYF. The DNA of the CDR3 is TGTGCCAGCAGCCTCAGGGGCCTCTCTCAAGAGACCCAGTACTTC.

This clonotype is labeled medium-sized. The chain uses TRBV18 and TRBJ2-5; TRBD1 aligns across 8 bases. Germline lookup yields CDR1 KGHSH and CDR2 LQKENI. The CDR3 runs 13 residues. The junction had 5 bases not matched to a gene; V was cut back by 6 bases and J by 5 bases. The CDR3 reads CASSPRGQETQYF. CDR3 nucleotides: TGTGCCAGCTCGCCCAGGGGGCAGGAGACCCAGTACTTC.

By frequency in the sample, this clonotype is medium-sized. The chain joins TRBV5-4 to TRBJ1-4; 9 bases fit TRBD1. CDR1 SGHNT and CDR2 YYREEE come from the germline V gene (reference sequence). Unmatched junction bases numbered 9, after V lost 4 bases and J lost 8 bases. This CDR3 is built from 15 residues. The CDR3 loop reads CASSPRTGEGEKLFF. For the CDR3, the DNA is TGTGCCAGCAGCCCGCGGACAGGGGAGGGAGAAAAACTGTTTTTT.

This chain connects TRBV6-5 to TRBJ1-6; TRBD1 is a possible D gene (6 bases). The CDR3 consists of 16 residues. Germline values: CDR1 MNHEY, CDR2 SVGAGI. V lost 6 bases and J lost 4, with 16 bases in between. CDR3: CASRISTGPYNSPLHF. CDR3 bases: TGTGCCAGCAGGATCTCGACAGGACCTTATAATTCACCCCTCCACTTT.

This clonotype is medium-sized. The V and J genes are TRBV27 and TRBJ2-7; D not certain. V was cut by 8 bases and J by 2 bases, with 16 bases left in between. CDR3 length equals 14 residues. Germline assignment: CDR1 MNHEY and CDR2 SMNVEV (reference sequence). In DNA, the CDR3 is TGTGCCAGCCGACGGGTTCTCTTTGCCTACGAGCAGTACTTC. Its translation: CASRRVLFAYEQYF.

The chain employs TRBV6-6 and TRBJ1-1; D is uncertain. Germline V gene sequence: CDR1 MNHNY, CDR2 SVGAGI (reference sequence). The CDR3 has 12 residues. Trimming stripped 5 bases from V and 4 bases from J, with 8 bases between. The CDR3 DNA reads as TGTGCCAGCAGTCCATATTCCACTGAAGCTTTCTTT. Its protein is CASSPYSTEAFF.

V is TRBV19 and J is TRBJ2-1; 10 bases line up with TRBD2. Germline lookup yields CDR1 LNHDA and CDR2 SQIVND (reference sequence). The CDR3 contains 19 residues. V trimming: 7 bases; J trimming: 4 bases; junction bases outside the gene matches: 19. As DNA, the CDR3 is TGTGCCAGTAATCTTATGGCTAGCGGGAGCCGGGGTTATTACAATGAGCAGTTCTTC. Protein sequence: CASNLMASGSRGYYNEQFF.

The chain uses TRBV2 and TRBJ1-1; a weak D match, TRBD1 (5 bases). CDR1 and CDR2 (germline): SNHLY, FYNNEI. Trimming took off 4 bases at V and 5 bases at J, with 14 bases between the two ends. The CDR3 runs 14 residues. CDR3 protein: CASSAQRGSTEAFF. DNA for the CDR3: TGTGCCAGCAGTGCCCAGAGGGGATCAACTGAAGCTTTCTTT.

Judged by abundance, this clonotype is medium-sized. The chain is built from TRBV6-1 and TRBJ2-7; 7 positions match TRBD2. The CDR3 extends over 15 amino acids. Trimming took 1 base from V and 2 from J; bases not matched to a gene: 5. CDR1 is MNHNS, CDR2 SASEGT, per germline. In DNA, the CDR3 is TGTGCCAGCAGTGAAGATCTGGCGGGAGCCTACGAGCAGTACTTC. Translating gives CASSEDLAGAYEQYF.

As concerns this clonotype: Mismatch with germline at one junction end may stem from a read error. The chain has TRBV10-2 and TRBJ1-1, with unresolved D. CDR3 length: 14 amino acids. Germline V gives CDR1 WSHSY, CDR2 SAAADI. The chain's CDR3 is CAIRERTENTEAFF. CDR3 nucleotides: TGTGCCATCCGAGAACGGACGGAGAACACTGAAGCTTTCTTT.

The chain carries TRBV4-2 and TRBJ2-1; the match to TRBD2 covers 9 bases. Germline CDR1 is LGHNA and CDR2 is YNFKEQ. J gave up 5 bases and V 4 bases, and 0 bases lay outside the gene matches. The CDR3 contains 13 residues. The CDR3 sequence: CASSPSGDNEQFF. Here the CDR3 DNA reads TGTGCCAGCAGCCCTAGCGGGGACAATGAGCAGTTCTTC.

Turning to this clonotype: With a much larger clone just one base away, this may be a read error. The chain carries TRBV27 and TRBJ2-7, with no clear D. V lost 5 bases to trimming and J lost 0 bases, with 11 bases between them. The germline V gene encodes CDR1 MNHEY and CDR2 SMNVEV (reference sequence). This CDR3 is 14 amino acids long. The CDR3 sequence is CASSTRGSSYEQYF. CDR3 bases: TGTGCCAGCAGTACCCGCGGCAGCTCCTACGAGCAGTACTTC.

V and J are TRBV5-4 and TRBJ2-1; 11 nucleotides align to TRBD2. The CDR3 is made up of 16 amino acids. V gave up 4 bases and J gave up 8 bases; unmatched junction bases: 11. Germline V gene lookup returns CDR1 SGHNT and CDR2 YYREEE (reference sequence). This CDR3 is CASSTPTSGRTHEQFF. The DNA for the CDR3 is TGTGCCAGCAGCACCCCTACTAGCGGGAGAACCCATGAGCAGTTCTTC.

This chain links TRBV19 with TRBJ1-6; TRBD1 matches at 10 bases. CDR3 length equals 18 residues. V shed 5 bases, J shed 8 bases, and the junction held 15 bases outside the gene matches. Germline assignment: CDR1 LNHDA and CDR2 SQIVND (reference sequence). CDR3 sequence (DNA): TGTGCCAGTAGTTATTCCGGGACAGGGGCCGGTTTGTATTCACCCCTCCACTTT. This gives the protein CASSYSGTGAGLYSPLHF.

This clonotype is labeled medium-sized. V is TRBV10-3 and J is TRBJ2-7, with 16 bases fitting TRBD2. The trim removed 6 bases at V and 5 bases at J, leaving 7 bases unmatched. This CDR3 is built from 16 residues. CDR1 is ENHRY, CDR2 SYGVKD, per germline. CDR3 region: CAIRGLAGGPENEQYF. Written as DNA, the CDR3 is TGTGCCATCAGGGGACTAGCGGGAGGGCCAGAGAACGAGCAGTACTTC.

Relative to its sample, this clonotype is medium-sized. Its ends do not fully match the called genes, so a read error is possible. CDR3 in DNA: TGTGCCAGCGCAGGGGGTAGTAGCGATCAGCCCCAGCATTTT. Amino acid sequence: CASAGGSSDQPQHF. This chain connects TRBV6-5 to TRBJ1-5; 7 nucleotides agree with TRBD1. The CDR3 extends over 14 amino acids. The germline V gene encodes CDR1 MNHEY and CDR2 SVGAGI.

The chain joins TRBV7-9 to TRBJ1-1; D is undetermined. Germline V gene data show CDR1 as SEHNR and CDR2 as FQNEAQ (reference sequence). Deletions cut 1 base from V and 4 bases from J, with 7 bases between. The CDR3 loop spans 13 amino acids. CDR3 sequence (DNA): TGTGCCAGCAGCTTAGTTTTGGGCACTGAAGCTTTCTTT. Its translation is CASSLVLGTEAFF.

The CDR3 DNA is TGCGCCAGCAGCTTGATCCCAGCGGGGTCCACAGATACGCAGTATTTT. This encodes CASSLIPAGSTDTQYF. The chain combines TRBV5-1 with TRBJ2-3; 7 bases line up with TRBD2. Per germline, CDR1 SGHRS and CDR2 YFSETQ. J was trimmed by 2 bases and V by 1 base; bases with no gene match: 7. This CDR3 is built from 16 residues.

This clonotype is medium-sized in the sample. This chain links TRBV27 with TRBJ2-3; weak D call: TRBD2 (6 bases). Per germline, CDR1 MNHEY and CDR2 SMNVEV (reference sequence). Trimming cost V 6 bases and J 3 bases, with 13 bases left between them. This CDR3 is 14 amino acids long. The CDR3 nucleotides read TGTGCCAGCAGATTTAACGGGAGAACAGATACGCAGTATTTT. This gives the protein CASRFNGRTDTQYF.

This rearrangement joins TRBV12-3 or TRBV12-4 to TRBJ2-7; 7 positions match TRBD2. The CDR3 runs to 16 residues. Trimming cost V 4 bases and J 0 bases; bases outside gene matches: 9. In nucleotides, the CDR3 is TGTGCCAGCAGTTCACGGCTAGCGGTGAGCTCCTACGAGCAGTACTTC. It specifies CASSSRLAVSSYEQYF.

V gene TRBV20-1 combines with J gene TRBJ2-7; TRBD2 agrees at 7 bases. J gave up 1 base and V 5 bases, and 8 bases lay outside the gene matches. Germline loops: CDR1 DFQATT, CDR2 SNEGSKA (reference sequence). The CDR3 contains 14 residues. The CDR3 loop is CSAYLAEGSYEQYF. For the CDR3, the DNA is TGCAGTGCTTACCTAGCGGAGGGTTCCTACGAGCAGTACTTC.

The chain has TRBV19 and TRBJ2-1; D call uncertain. V was cut by 3 bases and J by 7 bases, with 16 bases left in between. CDR1 and CDR2 (germline): LNHDA, SQIVND (reference sequence). CDR3 length: 15 residues. The CDR3 nucleotides are TGTGCCAGTAGTATTACAGCGTTAGAGAGGAATGAGCAGTTCTTC. Its protein is CASSITALERNEQFF. The whole variable domain, filled in from reference TRBV19 and TRBJ2-1, reads DGGITQSPKYLFRKEGQNVTLSCEQNLNHDAMYWYRQDPGQGLRLIYYSQIVNDFQKGDIAEGYSVSREKKESFPLTVTSAQKNPTAFYLCASSITALERNEQFFGPGTRLTVL.

A remark on this clonotype: This may come from a read error, since a much larger clone is one base off. The CDR3 carries no conserved terminal phenylalanine or tryptophan, so it likely arises from a read error. V gene TRBV12-3 or TRBV12-4 combines with J gene TRBJ2-3, with D uncertain. The CDR3 runs 16 residues. V was cut by 6 bases and J by 0 bases, with 16 bases left in between. CDR3 DNA sequence: TGTGCCAGCAGCTCCAACGACACAACTAGCACAGATACGCAGTATTTA. Its translation is CASSSNDTTSTDTQYL.

This chain links TRBV7-9 with TRBJ2-1; a possible D gene is TRBD1 (6 bases). The CDR3 has 15 residues. Germline values: CDR1 SEHNR, CDR2 FQNEAQ (reference sequence). The V end lost 5 bases, the J end lost 5 bases, and 16 bases lay between the germline ends. In DNA form, the CDR3 reads TGTGCCAGCAGCCGGGACACGGCCGTCGACAATGAGCAGTTCTTC. Its protein is CASSRDTAVDNEQFF. Together with reference TRBV7-9 and TRBJ2-1, the CDR3 gives the full variable domain: DTGVSQNPRHKITKRGQNVTFRCDPISEHNRLYWYRQTLGQGPEFLTYFQNEAQLEKSRLLSDRFSAERPKGSFSTLEIQRTEQGDSAMYLCASSRDTAVDNEQFFGPGTRLTVL.